These 13 T cell receptor beta chains were sequenced from one sample in a study of blood T cell repertoires in COVID-19. The table came from immunoSEQ multiplex PCR; TCRdb's copy has only in-frame clones and leaves some out. The sample holds about 160,000 clones, approximately 80% seen once. Sequencing was carried out using peripheral blood. All receptors come from a human donor in a cohort sampled during active COVID-19.

The V and J genes are TRBV29-1 and TRBJ1-4; a possible D gene is TRBD1 (5 bases). V dropped 5 bases and J dropped 3 bases, with 16 bases sitting between them. This CDR3 has 15 residues. CDR1 and CDR2 (germline): SQVTM, ANQGSEA. The CDR3 DNA is TGCAGCGTTAGCTCTCGGGGGATGCCTAATGAAAAACTGTTTTTT. This gives the protein CSVSSRGMPNEKLFF. Together with reference TRBV29-1 and TRBJ1-4, the CDR3 gives the full variable domain: SAVISQKPSRDICQRGTSLTIQCQVDSQVTMMFWYRQQPGQSLTLIATANQGSEATYESGFVIDKFPISRPNLTFSTLTVSNMSPEDSSIYLCSVSSRGMPNEKLFFGSGTQLSVL.

This clone was found a few times. The rearrangement links TRBV13 to TRBJ1-5, with 11 nucleotides matching TRBD1. Unmatched junction bases numbered 3, after V lost 5 bases and J lost 0 bases. Germline loops: CDR1 PRHDT, CDR2 FYEKMQ (reference sequence). CDR3 length equals 16 residues. For the CDR3, the DNA is TGTGCCAGCAGCGATGGACAGGGGGCTAGCAATCAGCCCCAGCATTTT. It codes for CASSDGQGASNQPQHF.

The chain uses TRBV6-6 and TRBJ2-1; D not certain. Trimming removed 6 bases at V and 8 bases at J, with 8 bases between. Germline values: CDR1 MNHNY, CDR2 SVGAGI (reference sequence). The CDR3 contains 11 residues. CDR3 DNA: TGTGCCAGCAGCCTAAGTTATGAGCAGTTCTTC. Translation gives CASSLSYEQFF.

This chain uses TRBV6-5 with TRBJ2-5; D possibly corresponds to TRBD2 (7 bases). CDR1 is MNHEY and CDR2 is SVGAGI in the germline V gene. Trimming cost V 7 bases and J 4 bases, with 16 bases left between them. CDR3 length: 14 amino acids. Written as DNA, the CDR3 is TGTGCCAGCACTCAAGGGGGGGCTGGAGAGACCCAGTACTTC. Amino acid sequence: CASTQGGAGETQYF.

Only a few counts were recorded for this clone. The V gene is TRBV10-3, the J gene TRBJ1-2, with D possibly matching TRBD1 (6 bases). The germline V gene encodes CDR1 ENHRY and CDR2 SYGVKD. The ends were cut back, 5 bases at V and 5 bases at J, with 15 bases in the middle. This CDR3 is 14 amino acids long. The CDR3 nucleotides read TGTGCCATCAGTCTCTCGGGCAGGGGATATGGCTACACCTTC. Translated, it gives CAISLSGRGYGYTF.

This rearrangement joins TRBV24-1 to TRBJ2-7; 7 bases are shared with TRBD1. The ends lost 9 bases at V and 0 bases at J; junction bases unmatched: 4. Germline V CDR1 and CDR2: KGHDR, SFDVKD. This CDR3 has 13 residues. CDR3 DNA: TGTGCCACCGGACAGGAGTTCTCCTACGAGCAGTACTTC. Residues: CATGQEFSYEQYF.

This chain uses TRBV11-2 with TRBJ1-2; D gene ambiguous. V gave up 3 bases and J gave up 7 bases, with 6 bases separating them. Germline CDR1 and CDR2: SGHAT and FQNNGV. CDR3 length: 11 residues. The DNA of the CDR3 is TGTGCCAGCAGCTTGAACGGTGGCTACACCTTC. It specifies CASSLNGGYTF.

The chain joins TRBV2 to TRBJ2-1; 7 nucleotides line up with TRBD2. V lost 7 bases, J lost 7 bases, and 10 bases stayed unmatched. CDR1 and CDR2 (germline): SNHLY, FYNNEI. CDR3 size: 14 residues. The CDR3 DNA follows: TGTGCCAGCATGCGGAGTAGCGGGCGGAATGAGCAGTTCTTC. It is translated as CASMRSSGRNEQFF.

The V gene is TRBV28, the J gene TRBJ1-5, with 9 positions matching TRBD1. With 8 bases clipped from V and 10 bases from J, the junction kept 12 bases outside the gene matches. The V gene's germline CDR1 is MDHEN and CDR2 SYDVKM. The CDR3 runs to 14 residues. The CDR3 DNA reads as TGTGCCAGCGAGGGGGACAGGGTCCGAAGACCCCAGCATTTT. Its translation: CASEGDRVRRPQHF. The full variable domain, in which reference TRBV28 and TRBJ1-5 provide the parts outside the CDR3, is DVKVTQSSRYLVKRTGEKVFLECVQDMDHENMFWYRQDPGLGLRLIYFSYDVKMKEKGDIPEGYSVSREKKERFSLILESASTNQTSMYLCASEGDRVRRPQHFGDGTRLSIL.

The chain combines TRBV7-9 with TRBJ1-1; D is possibly TRBD1 (5 bases). This CDR3 is 14 amino acids long. The germline V and J ends were trimmed by 5 bases and 4 bases, with 14 bases remaining between them. Germline V CDR1 and CDR2: SEHNR, FQNEAQ (reference sequence). CDR3 loop: CASSNKGIGTEAFF. DNA for the CDR3: TGTGCCAGCAGCAATAAGGGGATCGGCACTGAAGCTTTCTTT.

The chain uses TRBV3-1 (or the pseudogene TRBV3-2) and TRBJ2-5, with 12 bases aligning to TRBD2. Germline CDR1 LGHDT, CDR2 YNNKEL (reference sequence). The CDR3 is made up of 15 amino acids. V gave up 4 bases and J gave up 5 bases; unmatched junction bases: 5. The CDR3 is CASSRGTSGPETQYF. The CDR3 region has the DNA TGTGCCAGCAGCCGCGGGACTAGCGGGCCCGAGACCCAGTACTTC.

The chain recombines TRBV5-4 with TRBJ2-7; D ambiguous. The CDR3 is 16 amino acids. The germline V and J ends were trimmed by 4 bases and 0 bases, with 17 bases remaining between them. Per germline, CDR1 SGHNT and CDR2 YYREEE (reference sequence). As DNA, the CDR3 is TGTGCCAGCAGCCCCACCGGGTCAACGAGCTCCTACGAGCAGTACTTC. Protein sequence: CASSPTGSTSSYEQYF.

The gene calls are TRBV6-5 and TRBJ2-3; D remains unclear. Per the germline V gene, CDR1 is MNHEY and CDR2 is SVGAGI. V was cut by 4 bases and J by 4 bases, with 15 bases left in between. This CDR3 is 15 amino acids long. The CDR3 region is CASSFQNPSADTQYF. For the CDR3, the DNA is TGTGCCAGCAGTTTCCAGAACCCCAGCGCAGATACGCAGTATTTT.